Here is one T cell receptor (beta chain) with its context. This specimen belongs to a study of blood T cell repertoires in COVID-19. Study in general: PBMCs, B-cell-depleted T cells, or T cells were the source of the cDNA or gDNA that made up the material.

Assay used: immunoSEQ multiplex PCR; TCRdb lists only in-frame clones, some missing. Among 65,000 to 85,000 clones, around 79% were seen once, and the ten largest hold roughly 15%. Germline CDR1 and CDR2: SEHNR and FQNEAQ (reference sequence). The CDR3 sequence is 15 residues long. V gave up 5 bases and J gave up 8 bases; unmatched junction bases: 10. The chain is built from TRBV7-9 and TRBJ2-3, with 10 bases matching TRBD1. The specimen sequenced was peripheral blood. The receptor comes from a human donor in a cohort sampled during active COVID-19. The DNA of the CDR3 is TGTGCCAGCAGCAAATCCGGGACAGGGGTGGTTACGCAGTATTTT. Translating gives CASSKSGTGVVTQYF.